This T cell receptor beta chain comes out of a study of vaccination effects on CD4 cells after COVID-19. Measured with immunoSEQ multiplex PCR; TCRdb has only the in-frame clones, and not every one. This sample yields about 24,000 clones, of which about four fifths are seen a single time; 5.6% belongs to the top ten. Prior to sequencing, the ViraFEST assay stimulated PBMC with viral peptide pools, which expanded the antigen-specific CD4+ T cells. A roughly 10-day culture period preceded the isolation of CD4+ T cells. Participants completed two doses of the BNT162b2 or mRNA-1273 vaccine. Cultivation was performed at two million PBMC per well with around 9.3 IU/ml IL-2 and 9 to 10 ug/ml peptides added. At days 3 and 7, half of the medium was exchanged for IL-2 medium. The CDR3 is 13 residues long. Germline values: CDR1 SQVTM, CDR2 ANQGSEA. The V and J ends lost 3 bases and 5 bases, in that order; junction bases with no gene match: 3.

Of note for this clone: The antigen is unknown.

The specimen was CD4+ T cells from PBMCs cultured with SARS-CoV-2 spike peptides, collected after COVID-19 vaccination. This sequence was found in a human donor who received a COVID-19 vaccine. Some clones in this sample may be carry-over from other donors' samples. The chain couples TRBV29-1 to TRBJ2-3, with 9 bases matching TRBD2. The chain's CDR3 is CSVEGSGGDTQYF. The CDR3 DNA reads TGCAGCGTTGAGGGTAGCGGGGGAGATACGCAGTATTTT.